This T cell receptor (beta chain) was sequenced for a study of CXCR3-negative and CXCR3-positive naive CD8 T cells. General study results and limits: TRB CDR3s of CXCR3-positive naive cells were more hydrophobic than those of CXCR3-negative naive cells.

The germline gives CDR1 MGHRA, CDR2 YSYEKL. The length of the CDR3 is 15 residues. With UMI labels, 5' RACE was used to prepare the TRB cDNA libraries. From the 5' RACE reads, TCRdb lists one entry per CDR3 protein and no DNA. The specimen's table records fewer than 90,000 distinct CDR3 sequences. Concerning this clonotype: Its antigen is still unknown.

This receptor was obtained from a human donor in good health. Some clones in this sample may be carry-over from other donors' samples. The V and J genes are TRBV4-1 and TRBJ1-2; absent DNA, TCRdb's TRBD1 call cannot be checked. What was sequenced was naive CXCR3+ CD8+ T cells from blood. Noted subset: CD45RO-CCR7+CD27+CD95- naive CD8+ T cells expressing CXCR3 (TNR3+). CDR3 in amino acids: CASSQDGRGGYGYTF.